A selection of T cell receptor beta chains follows, all from one sample in a study of early T cells in non-severe SARS-CoV-2 infection. MiXCR was run by TCRdb on the 5' RACE reads, yielding one entry per CDR3 protein. The profile shows tens of thousands of distinct CDR3 sequences, under 11% of them singletons. Sequenced sample: whole blood. Receptor source: an adult who was a healthcare worker with PCR-confirmed SARS-CoV-2 infection or an uninfected control (not recorded which). Both conserved end residues are part of each CDR3. A D gene is named only where the DNA matches it firmly. Clone size is shown for a subset of rows, as once, few, many or a class of expanded clone.

D gene,J gene,clone size,V gene,CDR3 DNA,CDR3 protein
NA,TRBJ1-2,many,TRBV7-9,TGTGCCAGCAGCTCAGACAACTATGGCTACACCTTC,CASSSDNYGYTF
TRBD2,TRBJ2-1,few,TRBV19,TGTGCCAGTAGTATATACTCGGGGGGAAATGAGCAGTTCTTC,CASSIYSGGNEQFF
TRBD1,TRBJ1-5,many,TRBV6-1,TGTGCCAGCAGATCCGGGACAGGGGCTTATGGCAATCAGCCCCAGCATTTT,CASRSGTGAYGNQPQHF
NA,TRBJ2-3,many,TRBV6-1,TGTGCCAGCAGTGCCCTAGGCAGTACAGATACGCAGTATTTT,CASSALGSTDTQYF
TRBD2,TRBJ2-3,many,TRBV5-7,TGTGCCAGCAGCACCTCAGCGGGAGGTGGGACAGATACGCAGTATTTT,CASSTSAGGGTDTQYF
NA,TRBJ1-2,many,TRBV5-5,TGTGCCAGCAGCCCCGCAGCTAACTATGGCTACACCTTC,CASSPAANYGYTF
TRBD2,TRBJ2-3,many,TRBV20-1,TGCAGTGCTAGCGAGACTAGCGGGTTCACAGATACGCAGTATTTT,CSASETSGFTDTQYF
TRBD1,TRBJ2-1,many,TRBV20-1,TGCAGTGCTAAAATAAACAGGGGTAATGAGCAGTTCTTC,CSAKINRGNEQFF
NA,TRBJ2-3,once,TRBV5-1,TGCGCCAGCAGCGGGACTGACAGGGATACGCAGTATTTT,CASSGTDRDTQYF
NA,TRBJ2-6,many,TRBV7-2,TGTGCCAGCAGCTTCAGGGTTGGGGCCAACGTCCTGACTTTC,CASSFRVGANVLTF
NA,TRBJ2-7,NA,TRBV30,TGTGCCTGGAGAGACAATAAACCGAGAAGGGAAATCTACGAGCAGTACTTC,CAWRDNKPRREIYEQYF
TRBD2,TRBJ2-3,few,TRBV5-1,TGCGCCAGCAGCACACGAGTAGCGGGGGGCACAGATACGCAGTATTTT,CASSTRVAGGTDTQYF
NA,TRBJ2-2,NA,TRBV7-2,TGTGCCAGCAGCCGTTTCGCGAACACCGGGGAGCTGTTTTTT,CASSRFANTGELFF
TRBD2,TRBJ2-2,NA,TRBV9,TGTGCCAGCAGCGGGACTAGCGGGCAAAACACCGGGGAGCTGTTTTTT,CASSGTSGQNTGELFF
TRBD1,TRBJ2-5,many,TRBV6-1,TGTGCCAGCAGTGACGATTACTGGACAGGAGAGTACTTC,CASSDDYWTGEYF
TRBD1,TRBJ1-1,few,TRBV12-3/TRBV12-4,TGTGCCAGCAGCGGGACAGGGTGGTACACTGAAGCTTTCTTT,CASSGTGWYTEAFF
NA,TRBJ2-6,few,TRBV5-1,TGCGCCAGCAGCTTGGCGAGCGGTGGTTCTGGGGCCAACGTCCTGACTTTC,CASSLASGGSGANVLTF
NA,TRBJ2-1,many,TRBV12-5,TGTGCTAGTGGGAAAGGCAGCGGGCCTGACAATGAGCAGTTCTTC,CASGKGSGPDNEQFF
NA,TRBJ2-1,few,TRBV7-9,TGTGCCAGCCGAGGTCGGGGGTGGCAGTTCTTC,CASRGRGWQFF
TRBD2,TRBJ2-2,NA,TRBV20-1,TGCAGTGCTAGATTGCGGGAGGACACCGGGGAGCTGTTTTTT,CSARLREDTGELFF
NA,TRBJ1-1,many,TRBV25-1,TGTGCCAGCAGTGAATACAGAAACACTGAAGCTTTCTTT,CASSEYRNTEAFF
TRBD2,TRBJ2-7,many,TRBV20-1,TGCAGTGCTAGGACGGCTAGCGGGGGGGCTGACGAGCAGTACTTC,CSARTASGGADEQYF
NA,TRBJ1-1,few,TRBV30,TGTGCCTGGAGTGTCGGCAGGTCCACTGAAGCTTTCTTT,CAWSVGRSTEAFF
NA,TRBJ2-6,NA,TRBV20-1,TGCAGTGCTAGGGCGTTCACTGGGGCCAACGTCCTGACTTTC,CSARAFTGANVLTF
TRBD2,TRBJ2-3,many,TRBV12-5,TGTGCTAGTGGTTTGACTTGGACTAGCGGGACTAGCACAGATACGCAGTATTTT,CASGLTWTSGTSTDTQYF
NA,TRBJ2-7,many,TRBV29-1,TGCAGCGCTCAGTGGGAACCAAACTACGAGCAGTACTTC,CSAQWEPNYEQYF
NA,TRBJ1-5,many,TRBV6-1,TGTGCCAGCACCCCGACTCCGCCTCAGCCCCAGCATTTT,CASTPTPPQPQHF
TRBD1,TRBJ2-2,NA,TRBV7-3,TGTGCCAGCAGGAAGGGGGCGTCGAACACCGGGGAGCTGTTTTTT,CASRKGASNTGELFF
NA,TRBJ1-1,many,TRBV29-1,TGCAGCGTTGTAGTGGACACCATGAACACTGAAGCTTTCTTT,CSVVVDTMNTEAFF
TRBD2,TRBJ2-7,few,TRBV5-4,TGTGCCAGCAGCACGGGACTAGCGGGGACCGAGCAGTACTTC,CASSTGLAGTEQYF
NA,TRBJ1-2,NA,TRBV28,TGTGCCAGCAGTTTCCGGGGAATCTATGGCTACACCTTC,CASSFRGIYGYTF
TRBD1,TRBJ2-7,many,TRBV5-1,TGCGCCAGCGCGTTGACAGGGTACTCCTACGAGCAGTACTTC,CASALTGYSYEQYF
TRBD1,TRBJ2-1,many,TRBV7-8,TGTGCCAGCAGCCCCTGGGACAGAATCATCAATGAGCAGTTCTTC,CASSPWDRIINEQFF
NA,TRBJ2-7,few,TRBV2,TGTGCCAGCAGTGTCCCTCCGACAGCCACCGAGCAGTACTTC,CASSVPPTATEQYF
TRBD1,TRBJ2-3,NA,TRBV18,TGTGCCAGCTCGCACCCGACAGGGGCAGGAGATACGCAGTATTTT,CASSHPTGAGDTQYF
NA,TRBJ1-1,few,TRBV6-6,TGTGCCAGCAACGGAGGGCGGGGCACTGAAGCTTTCTTT,CASNGGRGTEAFF
NA,TRBJ1-5,many,TRBV2,TGTGCCATAGGGGGGAAAGGCAATCAGCCCCAGCATTTT,CAIGGKGNQPQHF
NA,TRBJ2-5,many,TRBV7-9,TGTGCCAGCAGCCCCAACATCGGGGGCGCGGGAGAGACCCAGTACTTC,CASSPNIGGAGETQYF
TRBD2,TRBJ2-2,NA,TRBV29-1,TGCAGCGTTGATGGCGGGAGAAACACCGGGGAGCTGTTTTTT,CSVDGGRNTGELFF
NA,TRBJ2-7,NA,TRBV5-4,TGTGCCAGCAGCTTGCCTCTCGGCGAGCAGTACTTC,CASSLPLGEQYF
NA,TRBJ1-1,NA,TRBV5-1,TGCGCCACCCGGCGGGGTGGTGAAGCTTTCTTT,CATRRGGEAFF
TRBD1,TRBJ1-5,few,TRBV5-6,TGTGCCAGCAGCTTAGGCAGGGGGGCCAGTCTGCCCCAGCATTTT,CASSLGRGASLPQHF
TRBD1,TRBJ2-7,NA,TRBV7-2,TGTGCCAGCAGCTTAACCTTCCAGGGGGACGAGCAGTACTTC,CASSLTFQGDEQYF
TRBD2,TRBJ2-1,many,TRBV7-2,TGTGCCAGCGGTGTAGCGGGGGGATTTTCCCCTTACAATGAGCAGTTCTTC,CASGVAGGFSPYNEQFF
TRBD2,TRBJ2-3,NA,TRBV7-2,TGTGCCAGCAGCTTAGTGGACATAGCGGGTGGGGGATATTTT,CASSLVDIAGGGYF
NA,TRBJ2-1,many,TRBV28,TGTGCCAGCAGTTTTTTAATAGCGTACAATGAGCAGTTCTTC,CASSFLIAYNEQFF
NA,TRBJ2-2,many,TRBV4-3,TGCGCCAGCAGCCAAGACTGGAGGCGGGCCGGGGAGCTGTTTTTT,CASSQDWRRAGELFF
TRBD1,TRBJ2-2,many,TRBV28,TGTGCCAGCAGTCCGGGACAGGGTCACACCGGGGAGCTGTTTTTT,CASSPGQGHTGELFF
NA,TRBJ1-3,few,TRBV12-3/TRBV12-4,TGTGCCAGCAGTCCTCGGGAGGGTTCCTCTGGAAACACCATATATTTT,CASSPREGSSGNTIYF
NA,TRBJ2-7,NA,TRBV3-1,TGTGCCAGCAGCCCGACAGGATACTACGAGCAGTACTTC,CASSPTGYYEQYF
NA,TRBJ2-2,few,TRBV5-1,TGCGCCAGCAGGAGTAGCCTGAACACCGGGGAGCTGTTTTTT,CASRSSLNTGELFF
NA,TRBJ2-7,many,TRBV5-1,TGCGCCAGCAGTCCCCTCAGTCACACCTACGAGCAGTACTTC,CASSPLSHTYEQYF
NA,TRBJ1-6,NA,TRBV7-9,TGTGCCAGCAGCCCGAGTGGATCACCCCTCCACTTT,CASSPSGSPLHF
NA,TRBJ2-7,NA,TRBV5-1,TGCGCCAGCAGCTTGGGACGGGTGGACGAGCAGTACTTC,CASSLGRVDEQYF
NA,TRBJ1-3,few,TRBV6-1,TGTGCCAGCAGCGCCCGATGGGATAGTGGAAACACCATATATTTT,CASSARWDSGNTIYF
NA,TRBJ1-1,few,TRBV5-4,TGTGCCAGCAGCGATCGGCCCTCGAACACTGAAGCTTTCTTT,CASSDRPSNTEAFF
NA,TRBJ1-4,NA,TRBV10-3,TGTGCCATCAGCGGGCAGGGAGGTGAAAAACTGTTTTTT,CAISGQGGEKLFF
NA,TRBJ2-6,many,TRBV18,TGTGCCAGCTCACCCCCGCGCAACTCTGGGGCCAACGTCCTGACTTTC,CASSPPRNSGANVLTF
NA,TRBJ2-6,many,TRBV29-1,TGCAGCGTGAGGGGAGAGACCTCTGGGGCCAACGTCCTGACTTTC,CSVRGETSGANVLTF
TRBD2,TRBJ2-7,NA,TRBV11-2,TGTGCCAGCAGCTCCGGACGAGGGGAGCGGGGGACCTACGAGCAGTACTTC,CASSSGRGERGTYEQYF